One sample yielded the 13 T cell receptor beta chains listed below, sequenced in a study of blood T cell repertoires in COVID-19. Libraries were prepared by immunoSEQ multiplex PCR; TCRdb keeps only in-frame clonotypes and omits some of them. The sample holds about 280,000 clones, 70% to 90% seen once. What was sequenced was PBMCs or T cells enriched from blood (not recorded which). The receptor set was obtained from a woman in her forties who had recovered from COVID-19.

The chain is built from TRBV7-2 and TRBJ1-5, with TRBD1 matching over 8 bases. The CDR3 spans 17 residues. From germline, CDR1 is SGHTA and CDR2 FQGNSA. Losses at the gene ends were 5 bases for V and 3 bases for J; bases not matched to a gene: 12. CDR3 sequence: CASSRPQGDGHNQPQHF. CDR3 coding DNA: TGTGCCAGCAGCCGCCCACAGGGGGACGGACACAATCAGCCCCAGCATTTT.

CDR3 bases: TGTGCCACCAGCAGCAATCCCCTCGCGGGATCCGAGCAGTACTTC. This sequence encodes CATSSNPLAGSEQYF. The chain couples TRBV15 to TRBJ2-7; D perhaps matches TRBD2 (6 bases). Trimming shortened V by 3 bases and J by 6 bases, and 18 bases separated the two germline ends. There are 15 residues in the CDR3. Looked up from germline, CDR1 is LNHNV and CDR2 is YYDKDF (reference sequence).

The chain uses TRBV6-6 and TRBJ2-2, with no clear D. Germline V lookup: CDR1 MNHNY, CDR2 SVGAGI (reference sequence). This CDR3 is built from 13 residues. V was trimmed by 5 bases and J by 2 bases, leaving 6 bases between them. CDR3 bases: TGTGCCAGCAGTCCGCGAAACACCGGGGAGCTGTTTTTT. Its translation: CASSPRNTGELFF.

The sample holds one count of this clone. The gene calls are TRBV5-1 and TRBJ1-2; 7 bases fit TRBD1. The V gene's germline CDR1 is SGHRS and CDR2 YFSETQ. The length of the CDR3 is 17 residues. The J segment lost 0 bases and the V segment lost 3 bases, leaving 11 bases of the junction unmatched. The CDR3 sequence is CASSWGARGIANYGYTF. The CDR3 nucleotides read TGCGCCAGCAGCTGGGGCGCCAGGGGGATAGCTAACTATGGCTACACCTTC.

J is TRBJ2-1 and V is TRBV7-2; the D gene is possibly TRBD1 (5 bases). The germline V gene has CDR1 SGHTA and CDR2 FQGNSA. This CDR3 contains 15 residues. The V gene lost 5 bases and the J gene lost 0 bases, with 11 bases spanning the gap. Here the CDR3 DNA reads TGTGCCAGCAGCGGGTGGGGCGGCTCCTACAATGAGCAGTTCTTC. Protein product: CASSGWGGSYNEQFF.

The V gene is TRBV2, the J gene TRBJ2-2; 13 positions match TRBD2. This CDR3 is 17 amino acids long. With 5 bases clipped from V and 5 bases from J, the junction kept 8 bases outside the gene matches. Germline values: CDR1 SNHLY, CDR2 FYNNEI. In DNA form, the CDR3 reads TGTGCCAGCAGTTCCCCTGGACTAGCGGGAGATACCGGGGAGCTGTTTTTT. Translating gives CASSSPGLAGDTGELFF. The full variable domain, completed using reference TRBV2 and TRBJ2-2, is EPEVTQTPSHQVTQMGQEVILRCVPISNHLYFYWYRQILGQKVEFLVSFYNNEISEKSEIFDDQFSVERPDGSNFTLKIRSTKLEDSAMYFCASSSPGLAGDTGELFFGEGSRLTVL.

The chain has TRBV7-2 and TRBJ2-7; 9 bases agree with TRBD2. The CDR3 has 17 residues. From germline, CDR1 is SGHTA and CDR2 FQGNSA. Trimming cost V 5 bases and J 3 bases; bases outside gene matches: 14. This chain's CDR3 is CASSTDGLAGGGYEQYF. The CDR3 DNA follows: TGTGCCAGCAGCACCGATGGCCTCGCGGGAGGGGGCTACGAGCAGTACTTC.

The rearrangement uses TRBV5-6 and TRBJ2-5; no clear D gene. Germline V gene lookup returns CDR1 SGHDT and CDR2 YYEEEE. The ends were cut back, 1 base at V and 3 bases at J, with 19 bases in the middle. The CDR3 has 17 amino acids. The CDR3 spells CASSLRRTKGLEETQYF. In DNA, the CDR3 is TGTGCCAGCAGCTTGAGGAGAACTAAAGGCCTCGAAGAGACCCAGTACTTC.

The chain has TRBV2 and TRBJ1-2; 7 bases are shared with TRBD1. The ends lost 8 bases at V and 2 bases at J; junction bases unmatched: 2. The CDR3 extends over 12 amino acids. Germline values: CDR1 SNHLY, CDR2 FYNNEI. CDR3 sequence: CASRGQNYGYTF. The CDR3 DNA follows: TGTGCCAGCCGGGGACAGAACTATGGCTACACCTTC.

The CDR3 loop reads CASSSPGLAGGTDTQYF. As DNA, the CDR3 is TGTGCCAGCAGCTCACCTGGACTAGCGGGAGGGACAGATACGCAGTATTTT. V and J are TRBV7-2 and TRBJ2-3; 15 bases are shared with TRBD2. Germline V CDR1 and CDR2: SGHTA, FQGNSA. The trim removed 4 bases at V and 3 bases at J, leaving 5 bases unmatched. CDR3 length equals 17 residues.

The chain couples TRBV11-2 to TRBJ2-3; 7 bases fit TRBD2. V lost 3 bases, J lost 0 bases, and 12 bases stayed unmatched. There are 18 residues in the CDR3. From germline, CDR1 is SGHAT and CDR2 FQNNGV. The CDR3 DNA follows: TGTGCCAGCAGCTTGGATATAACTAGCGAGGGGAGCACAGATACGCAGTATTTT. Its protein product is CASSLDITSEGSTDTQYF.

This clone appeared once. The V call is TRBV10-3, the J call TRBJ2-4; a weak D match, TRBD2 (6 bases). Trimming stripped 3 bases from V and 5 bases from J, with 17 bases between. Germline V gene data show CDR1 as ENHRY and CDR2 as SYGVKD. CDR3 size: 16 residues. The CDR3 DNA is TGTGCCATCAGTGAAGACCCGGGACTCGGGGAAAACATTCAGTACTTC. Residues: CAISEDPGLGENIQYF.

The V call is TRBV4-3, the J call TRBJ1-2; 9 bases match TRBD1. The CDR3 sequence is 15 residues long. V lost 0 bases, J lost 4 bases, and 3 bases stayed unmatched. Looked up from germline, CDR1 is LGHNA and CDR2 is YSLEER. The CDR3 loop reads CASSQDQTGGYGYTF. The CDR3 DNA follows: TGCGCCAGCAGCCAAGACCAGACAGGGGGCTATGGCTACACCTTC.